The clone carrying this TCR beta chain was seen a single time. Its specificity is unknown. This sample's treatment: roughly 19 received Ad26.COV2.S at low or high dose, single or two shots; several received placebo; per-sample allocation not given. Following the first vaccine or placebo injection, samples were taken on day 63. In Boston, the donor was an adult between 18-55 years of age. Wuhan-strain spike was delivered by a replication-incompetent Ad26 vector. TCRdb's table, derived via immunoSEQ multiplex PCR, lists solely in-frame clones and lacks some. The sample shows about 390,000 clones, roughly nine tenths of them seen only once. The data were obtained in a study of Ad26.COV2.S vaccination and SARS-CoV-2 variants. Whole-study results and caveats: Recipients of vaccine and of placebo showed similar breadth of their non-spike TCR repertoires.

Germline V gives CDR1 SGHNT, CDR2 YYREEE (reference sequence). V lost 4 bases and J 2 bases, leaving 15 bases between the germline ends. The length of the CDR3 is 15 residues. This clonotype was sampled from a person between 18 and 65 years old who received the Ad26.COV2.S COVID-19 vaccine or a placebo. The input for sequencing was peripheral blood, taken in a trial of Ad26.COV2.S vaccine versus placebo. The chain uses TRBV5-4 and TRBJ2-5; D is perhaps TRBD1 or TRBD2 (7 bases each). The chain's CDR3 is CASSSSGGGQETQYF. Written as DNA, the CDR3 is TGTGCCAGCAGCAGCTCAGGGGGGGGGCAAGAGACCCAGTACTTC.